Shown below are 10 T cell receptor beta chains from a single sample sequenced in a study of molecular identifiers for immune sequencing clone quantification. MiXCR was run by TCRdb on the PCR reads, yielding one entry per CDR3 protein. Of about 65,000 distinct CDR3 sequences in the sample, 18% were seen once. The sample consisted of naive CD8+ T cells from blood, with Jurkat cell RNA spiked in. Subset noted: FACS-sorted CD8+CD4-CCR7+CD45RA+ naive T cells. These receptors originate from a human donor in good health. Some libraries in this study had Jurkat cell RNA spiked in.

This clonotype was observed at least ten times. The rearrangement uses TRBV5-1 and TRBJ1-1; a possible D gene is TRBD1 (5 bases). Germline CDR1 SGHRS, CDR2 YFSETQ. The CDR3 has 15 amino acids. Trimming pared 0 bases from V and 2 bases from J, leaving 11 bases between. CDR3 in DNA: TGCGCCAGCAGCTTGGGGGTTCAGGGTAACACTGAAGCTTTCTTT. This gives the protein CASSLGVQGNTEAFF.

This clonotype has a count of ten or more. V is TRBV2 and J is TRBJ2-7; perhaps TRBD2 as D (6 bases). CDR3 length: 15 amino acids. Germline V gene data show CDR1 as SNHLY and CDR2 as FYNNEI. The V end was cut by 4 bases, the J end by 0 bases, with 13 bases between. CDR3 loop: CASSGGLASSYEQYF. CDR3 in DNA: TGTGCCAGCAGTGGCGGGCTAGCGAGCTCCTACGAGCAGTACTTC.

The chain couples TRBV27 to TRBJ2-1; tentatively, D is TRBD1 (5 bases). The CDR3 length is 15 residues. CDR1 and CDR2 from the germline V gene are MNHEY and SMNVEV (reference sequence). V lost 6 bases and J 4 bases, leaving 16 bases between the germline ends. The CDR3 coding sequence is TGTGCCAGCAGGCCTCCGGGCCACAGGTACAATGAGCAGTTCTTC. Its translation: CASRPPGHRYNEQFF.

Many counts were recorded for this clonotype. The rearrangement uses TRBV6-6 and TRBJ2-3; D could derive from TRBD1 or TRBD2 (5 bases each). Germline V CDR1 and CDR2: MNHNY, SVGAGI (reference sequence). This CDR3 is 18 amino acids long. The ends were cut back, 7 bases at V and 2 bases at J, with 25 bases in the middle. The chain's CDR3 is CASTYPLVGDQPTDTQYF. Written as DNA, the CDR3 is TGTGCCAGCACCTACCCCCTTGTGGGGGATCAACCCACAGATACGCAGTATTTT.

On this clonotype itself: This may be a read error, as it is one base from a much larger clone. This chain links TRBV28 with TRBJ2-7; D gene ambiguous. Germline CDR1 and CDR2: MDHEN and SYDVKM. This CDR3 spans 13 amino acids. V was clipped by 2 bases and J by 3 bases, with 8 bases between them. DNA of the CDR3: TGTGCCAGCAGTTTAGGTAGTTACTACGAGCAGTACTTC. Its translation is CASSLGSYYEQYF.

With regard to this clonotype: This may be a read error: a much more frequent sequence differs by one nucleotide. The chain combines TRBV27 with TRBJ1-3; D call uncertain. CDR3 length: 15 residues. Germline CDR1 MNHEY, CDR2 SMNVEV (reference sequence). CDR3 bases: TGTGCCAGCAGTTTGGATCTAACCTCTGGAAACACCGTATATTTT. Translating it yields CASSLDLTSGNTVYF.

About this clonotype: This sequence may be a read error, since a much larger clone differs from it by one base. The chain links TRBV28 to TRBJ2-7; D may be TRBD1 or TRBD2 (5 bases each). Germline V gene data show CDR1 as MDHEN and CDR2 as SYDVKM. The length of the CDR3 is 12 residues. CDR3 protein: CASSFGTYEQHF. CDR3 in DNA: TGTGCCAGCAGTTTCGGGACCTACGAGCAGCACTTC.

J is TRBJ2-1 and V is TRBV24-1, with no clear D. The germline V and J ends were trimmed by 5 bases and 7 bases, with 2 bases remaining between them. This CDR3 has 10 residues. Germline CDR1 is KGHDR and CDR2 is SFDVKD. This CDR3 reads CATSVNEQFF. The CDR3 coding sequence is TGTGCCACCAGTGTAAATGAGCAGTTCTTC.

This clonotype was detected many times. The CDR3 nucleotides are TGCGCCAGCAGCTTGGCCGGGAGGGGCGAAGGGGGTGAGCAGTTCTTC. It translates to CASSLAGRGEGGEQFF. The chain combines TRBV5-1 with TRBJ2-1, with 8 bases identical to TRBD2. The CDR3 spans 16 residues. Per the germline V gene, CDR1 is SGHRS and CDR2 is YFSETQ. The junction had 11 bases not matched to a gene; V was cut back by 0 bases and J by 9 bases.

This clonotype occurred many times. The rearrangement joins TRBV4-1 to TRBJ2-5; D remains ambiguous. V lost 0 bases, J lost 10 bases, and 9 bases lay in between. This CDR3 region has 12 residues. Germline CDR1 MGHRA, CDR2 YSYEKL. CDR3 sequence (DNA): TGCGCCAGCAGCCAAGAGACCCGACACCAGTACTTC. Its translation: CASSQETRHQYF.